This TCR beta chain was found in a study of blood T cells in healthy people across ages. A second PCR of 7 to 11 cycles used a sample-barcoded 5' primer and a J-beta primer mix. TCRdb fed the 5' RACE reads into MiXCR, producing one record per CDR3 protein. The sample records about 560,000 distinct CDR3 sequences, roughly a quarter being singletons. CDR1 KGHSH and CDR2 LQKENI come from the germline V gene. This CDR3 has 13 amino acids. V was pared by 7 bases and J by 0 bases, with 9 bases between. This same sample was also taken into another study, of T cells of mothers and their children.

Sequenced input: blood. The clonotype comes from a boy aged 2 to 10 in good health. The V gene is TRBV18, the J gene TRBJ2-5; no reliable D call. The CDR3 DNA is TGTGCCAGCTTGGGCGGATACCAAGAGACCCAGTACTTC. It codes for CASLGGYQETQYF.